Below are 5 T cell receptor beta chains sequenced from a single sample in a study of blood T cell repertoires in COVID-19. Sequenced by immunoSEQ multiplex PCR; TCRdb stores in-frame clones only, minus some. The sample lists around 210,000 clones, 75% to 85% occurring once. Sequenced material: peripheral blood. Receptors were obtained from a human donor in a cohort sampled during active COVID-19.

The gene calls are TRBV18 and TRBJ2-7; possibly TRBD1 for D (5 bases). The CDR3 consists of 15 residues. V lost 6 bases, J lost 0 bases, and 15 bases lay in between. Germline loops: CDR1 KGHSH, CDR2 LQKENI. CDR3 DNA sequence: TGTGCCAGCTCCAGGGAATACAGGAGCTCCTACGAGCAGTACTTC. Encoded protein: CASSREYRSSYEQYF.

The rearrangement joins TRBV5-6 to TRBJ2-7; D not certain. V was trimmed by 0 bases and J by 5 bases, leaving 9 bases between them. CDR1 SGHDT and CDR2 YYEEEE come from the germline V gene. The CDR3 covers 13 residues. The CDR3 region is CASSLAFANEQYF. The CDR3 bases are TGTGCCAGCAGCTTGGCCTTTGCGAACGAGCAGTACTTC. The full variable domain, its missing parts supplied by reference TRBV5-6 and TRBJ2-7, is DAGVTQSPTHLIKTRGQQVTLRCSPKSGHDTVSWYQQALGQGPQFIFQYYEEEERQRGNFPDRFSGHQFPNYSSELNVNALLLGDSALYLCASSLAFANEQYFGPGTRLTVT.

A few counts support this clone. This chain joins TRBV6-5 and TRBJ1-2; the D gene is possibly TRBD1 (5 bases). CDR3 length: 13 residues. V gave up 7 bases and J gave up 5 bases, with 14 bases separating them. The V gene's germline CDR1 is MNHEY and CDR2 SVGAGI. The CDR3 reads CASIVGQGYGYTF. The DNA for the CDR3 is TGTGCCAGCATAGTAGGGCAGGGTTATGGCTACACCTTC.

This chain joins TRBV4-1 and TRBJ2-7; D may be TRBD1 (7 bases). Trimming removed 4 bases from V and 1 base from J, with 11 bases in between. In germline, CDR1 is MGHRA, CDR2 YSYEKL. The CDR3 consists of 14 residues. The CDR3 nucleotides are TGCGCCAGCAGCCGGGCAGGGGGGTCCTACGAGCAGTACTTC. Its protein product is CASSRAGGSYEQYF.

This chain joins TRBV6-5 and TRBJ1-2; D uncertain. The CDR3 runs 15 residues. Germline-derived CDR1 and CDR2 are MNHEY and SVGAGI. The V and J ends lost 6 bases and 2 bases respectively, with 16 bases between them. The CDR3 loop is CASRFSRSVNYGYTF. The CDR3 DNA is TGTGCCAGCAGGTTCTCCCGGTCCGTAAACTATGGCTACACCTTC.